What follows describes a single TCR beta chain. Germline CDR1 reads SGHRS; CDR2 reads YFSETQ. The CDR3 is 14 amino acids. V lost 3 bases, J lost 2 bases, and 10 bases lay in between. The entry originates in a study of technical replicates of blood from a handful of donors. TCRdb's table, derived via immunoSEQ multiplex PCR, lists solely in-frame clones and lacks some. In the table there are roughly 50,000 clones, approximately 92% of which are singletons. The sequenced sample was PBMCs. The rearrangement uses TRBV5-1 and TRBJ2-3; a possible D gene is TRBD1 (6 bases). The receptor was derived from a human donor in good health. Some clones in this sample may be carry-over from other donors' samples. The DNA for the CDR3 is TGCGCCAGCAGCTCTGGACAGCACACAGATACGCAGTATTTT. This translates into CASSSGQHTDTQYF.